This entry features one T cell receptor beta chain sequence. This sample is drawn from a study of blood T cells in healthy people across ages. The CDR3 totals 18 residues. V dropped 2 bases and J dropped 8 bases, with 28 bases sitting between them. Germline V gene lookup returns CDR1 SGHRS and CDR2 YFSETQ. Primed by a sample-barcoded 5' primer and a J-beta primer mix, a second PCR proceeded for 7 to 11 cycles. TCRdb redid the calling of the 5' RACE reads with MiXCR, one entry per CDR3 protein. The sample has 800,000 to 950,000 distinct CDR3 sequences, 25% to 30% seen once; the top ten hold about 10%. The same data also went into a second study, on T cells of mothers and their children.

This chain joins TRBV5-1 and TRBJ1-2; possibly TRBD1 for D (5 bases). The receptor was derived from a middle-aged woman in good health. The sequencing input was blood. The CDR3 region has the DNA TGCGCCAGCAGCTTCCCGGGGGGGGTTGACTGGGTCCACGGAGGCTACACCTTC. Translated, it gives CASSFPGGVDWVHGGYTF.